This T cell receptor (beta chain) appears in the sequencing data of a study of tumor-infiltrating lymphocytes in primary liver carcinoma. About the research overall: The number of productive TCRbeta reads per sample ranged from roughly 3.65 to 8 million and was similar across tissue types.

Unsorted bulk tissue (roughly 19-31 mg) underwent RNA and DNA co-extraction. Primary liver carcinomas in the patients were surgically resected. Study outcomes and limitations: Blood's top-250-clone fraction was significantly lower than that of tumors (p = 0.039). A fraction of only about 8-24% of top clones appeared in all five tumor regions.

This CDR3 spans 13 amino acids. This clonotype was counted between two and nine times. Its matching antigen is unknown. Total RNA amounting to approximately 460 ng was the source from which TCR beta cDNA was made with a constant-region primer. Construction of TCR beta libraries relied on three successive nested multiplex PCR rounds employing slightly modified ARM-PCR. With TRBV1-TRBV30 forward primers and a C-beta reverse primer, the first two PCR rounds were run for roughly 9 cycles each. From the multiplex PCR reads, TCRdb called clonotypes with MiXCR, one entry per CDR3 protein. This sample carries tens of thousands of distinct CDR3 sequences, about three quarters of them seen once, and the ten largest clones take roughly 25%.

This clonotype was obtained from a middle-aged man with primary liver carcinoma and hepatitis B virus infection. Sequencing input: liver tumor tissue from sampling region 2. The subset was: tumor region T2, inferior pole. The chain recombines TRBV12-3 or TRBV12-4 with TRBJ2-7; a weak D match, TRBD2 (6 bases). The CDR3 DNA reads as TGTACCGGCACCCGACGGGAGTACTACGAGCAGTACTTC. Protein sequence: CTGTRREYYEQYF.